The clone carrying this TCR beta chain showed up just once. An end of the junction does not agree with germline; a read error may underlie this. This sample was included in a study of blood T cell repertoires in COVID-19. Study overall: Collection of acute and convalescent COVID-19 samples took place in the United States, Italy and Spain.

The data were produced by immunoSEQ multiplex PCR, yet TCRdb's version contains in-frame clones alone and is incomplete. The table has over 50,000 clones, about 91% seen once. Germline loops: CDR1 WNHNN, CDR2 SYGVQD (reference sequence). The CDR3 totals 14 residues. This TCR was sampled from a man between 50 and 59 years old with active COVID-19. The specimen sequenced was peripheral blood. This chain links TRBV10-1 with TRBJ1-6; tentatively, D is TRBD1 (5 bases). As DNA, the CDR3 is TGCGCCAGCAGTGAGAATTCAAGGGGTTCACCCCTCTACTTT. It encodes CASSENSRGSPLYF.